Listed here is a single T cell receptor beta chain. Profiled with immunoSEQ multiplex PCR; TCRdb holds only in-frame clones, not every one. The sample consists of fewer than 200,000 clones, 93% of them appearing once. The sample is drawn from a study of control samples from healthy donors and cancer patients. V was trimmed by 1 base and J by 4 bases, leaving 10 bases between them. Germline V gives CDR1 SGHVS, CDR2 FQNEAQ. The CDR3 sequence is 14 residues long. The chain has TRBV7-8 and TRBJ2-5; either TRBD1 or TRBD2 may supply D (5 bases each). Sequencing input: blood. This clonotype was obtained from a woman in her fifties or sixties in good health. The CDR3 loop reads CASSLGGAGETQYF. The CDR3 coding sequence is TGTGCCAGCAGCTTAGGAGGGGCGGGAGAGACCCAGTACTTC.